The rows below give T cell receptor beta chains drawn from one sample of a study of blood T cell repertoires in COVID-19. The assay was immunoSEQ multiplex PCR, and TCRdb's table has in-frame clones only and misses some. The repertoire includes about 95,000 clones, roughly 90% of them detected once, and 2.7% sits in the top ten. Sequenced sample: peripheral blood. Receptor source: a man in his fifties with COVID-19, enrolled during active disease. CDR3s include the opening cysteine and the closing phenylalanine or tryptophan.

j_call | v_call | cdr3_aa
TRBJ1-5 | TRBV3-1/TRBV3-2 | CASSQFGSNQPQHF
TRBJ2-1 | TRBV5-1 | CASSFGGGRSYNEQFF
TRBJ2-4 | TRBV21-1 | CASSKDVTVVAKNIQYF
TRBJ2-7 | TRBV6-6 | CASSLGGSSYEQYF
TRBJ2-6 | TRBV10-3 | CAIPQGPRSGANVLTF
TRBJ1-4 | TRBV2 | CASSDPGQGGEKLFF
TRBJ2-4 | TRBV29-1 | CSVRGAEAKNIQYF
TRBJ2-7 | TRBV5-1 | CASSSLGTYEQYF
TRBJ2-3 | TRBV7-2 | CASSPTSGITDTQYF
TRBJ2-7 | TRBV19 | CASSYGRGRREQYF
TRBJ1-1 | TRBV11-2 | CASSLAGGTEAFF
TRBJ1-2 | TRBV28 | CASTQGGAYGYTF
TRBJ1-2 | TRBV25-1 | CASSEPGGRGYTF
TRBJ1-3 | TRBV5-1 | CASSPGTGRMTGNTIYF
TRBJ2-5 | TRBV6-5 | CASKALAGGETQYF
TRBJ1-5 | TRBV10-2 | CASIQNQPQHF
TRBJ2-5 | TRBV15 | CATSRDGGRMETQYF
TRBJ1-2 | TRBV7-9 | CASSLTPGGYTF
TRBJ2-7 | TRBV7-9 | CASSSRDRDHEQYF
TRBJ2-5 | TRBV3-1/TRBV3-2 | CASSLFQGALTQETQYF
TRBJ2-1 | TRBV4-1 | CASSQGERGVNEQFF
TRBJ2-7 | TRBV7-7 | CASSTAGFSEQYF
TRBJ2-1 | TRBV19 | CASSPHGSGDNEQFF
TRBJ2-1 | TRBV6-2/TRBV6-3 | CASSYVRNEQFF
TRBJ1-3 | TRBV15 | CATAPTGTLLGNTIYF
TRBJ2-3 | TRBV9 | CASSVGSGASPTQYF
TRBJ1-2 | TRBV5-4 | CASSSGQGGISYGYTF
TRBJ1-5 | TRBV28 | CASSSIRLGSHPVHF
TRBJ2-2 | TRBV4-2 | CASSQDWSGGVTGELFF
TRBJ2-2 | TRBV4-3 | CASSQGSRSWFGELFF
TRBJ2-7 | TRBV27 | CASSPQGQGIGNEQYF
TRBJ1-2 | TRBV2 | CASSADSNYGYTF
TRBJ2-1 | TRBV5-1 | CASSYSGGSYNEQFF
TRBJ2-5 | TRBV6-2/TRBV6-3 | CASSQLAGTETQYF
TRBJ1-5 | TRBV15 | CATSKQGNQPQHF
TRBJ1-2 | TRBV5-4 | CASSTGQGVDNYGYTF
TRBJ1-2 | TRBV19 | CASSPPPGQGARYGYTF
TRBJ2-1 | TRBV4-3 | CASSQDPGQGSYNEQFF
TRBJ1-5 | TRBV5-5 | CASSLADRGLGPQHF
TRBJ2-2 | TRBV5-4 | CASSLSSGGTLNTGELFF
TRBJ1-4 | TRBV6-2/TRBV6-3 | CASSSPGGVEKLFF
TRBJ2-1 | TRBV18 | CASSLPSGVEQFF
TRBJ2-3 | TRBV6-2/TRBV6-3 | CASSLAGTRRPTQYF
TRBJ2-3 | TRBV24-1 | CATSDLKTGDTDTQYF
TRBJ2-2 | TRBV10-2 | CASSEPGLNTGELFF
TRBJ1-1 | TRBV29-1 | CSVGDRGGRMNTEAFF
TRBJ1-3 | TRBV9 | CASNIDNSGNTIYF
TRBJ1-1 | TRBV19 | CASSGAGTRRGFAFF
TRBJ1-1 | TRBV6-5 | CASSSTGASNTEAFF
TRBJ2-7 | TRBV5-1 | CASSLGGHEQYF
TRBJ2-1 | TRBV7-6 | CASSLVSYNEQFF